This T cell receptor beta chain was sequenced in a study of cytomegalovirus exposure and HLA in healthy donors. General study findings and limits: Cytomegalovirus status was reportedly diagnosed by the classifier with high specificity and sensitivity. When the data were analyzed later, several of the most significant clusters appeared to be linked to common viral pathogens.

This clone was picked up a small number of times. What it binds is unknown. The germline V gene encodes CDR1 SEHNR and CDR2 FQNEAQ (reference sequence). Between the trimmed V and J ends, which lost 4 bases and 6 bases, there was a span of 12 bases. The CDR3 contains 13 residues. The PCR used 60 Vbeta and 13 Jbeta primers. The protocol was immunoSEQ multiplex PCR, while the TCRdb copy is restricted to in-frame clones and leaves out a portion. Among around 230,000 clones, almost 80% were seen once, and the ten largest hold less than 2%. This TCR came from a male donor in good health and CMV-seronegative. This rearrangement joins TRBV7-9 to TRBJ1-1, with a possible D match to TRBD1 (5 bases). Sequencing input: PBMCs. In DNA form, the CDR3 reads TGTGCCAGCAGCTCACAGGATTTGGCTGAAGCTTTCTTT. This sequence encodes CASSSQDLAEAFF.